The rows below give T cell receptor beta chains drawn from one sample of a study of blood T cell repertoires in COVID-19. TCRdb keeps only in-frame clones here, not all; method: immunoSEQ multiplex PCR. Of 200,000 to 300,000 clones listed, approximately 90% are singletons. The sample comprised PBMCs or T cells enriched from blood (not recorded which). The receptor set was obtained from a woman between 40 and 50 years old with acute COVID-19. Both conserved end residues are part of each CDR3. A D gene is named only where the DNA matches it firmly. Clone size is shown for a subset of rows, as once, few, many or a class of expanded clone.

DNA: TGTGCCAGCAGCTCCCGACAGGGTGAAGCTTTCTTT; CDR3: CASSSRQGEAFF; D: TRBD1; J: TRBJ1-1; V: TRBV9; size: few
DNA: TGTGCCAGCAGTTCCCGTTCGAGCACTGAAGCTTTCTTT; CDR3: CASSSRSSTEAFF; D: .; J: TRBJ1-1; V: TRBV11-2; size: .
DNA: TGTGCCAGCAGTGAAGCCTTCCAGGGGCCGCGCACTGAAGCTTTCTTT; CDR3: CASSEAFQGPRTEAFF; D: .; J: TRBJ1-1; V: TRBV2; size: .
DNA: TGTGCCAGCAAGGAGATAGCGGGAGGCCCCAGAAACATTCAGTACTTC; CDR3: CASKEIAGGPRNIQYF; D: TRBD2; J: TRBJ2-4; V: TRBV2; size: .
DNA: TGTGCCAGCAGCCAAGTCACCACTGCTGAGCAGTTCTTC; CDR3: CASSQVTTAEQFF; D: .; J: TRBJ2-1; V: TRBV4-2; size: .
DNA: TGTGCCAGCACCAATCCGGGACTAGCGCCTAAAAACTACAATGAGCAGTTCTTC; CDR3: CASTNPGLAPKNYNEQFF; D: TRBD2; J: TRBJ2-1; V: TRBV11-3; size: .
DNA: TGTGCCAGCAGGGGGCCGGGCTACGAGCAGTACTTC; CDR3: CASRGPGYEQYF; D: .; J: TRBJ2-7; V: TRBV12-3/TRBV12-4; size: .
DNA: TGTGCTAGTGGTCTAGGACAGGCCTCCATCGAGACCCAGTACTTC; CDR3: CASGLGQASIETQYF; D: TRBD1; J: TRBJ2-5; V: TRBV12-5; size: .
DNA: TGCAGCTCAGGGGGGAACACTGAAGCTTTCTTT; CDR3: CSSGGNTEAFF; D: TRBD1; J: TRBJ1-1; V: TRBV20-1; size: .
DNA: TGTGCCAGCAGAAGGGACAGGGGGTCCTACAATGAGCAGTTCTTC; CDR3: CASRRDRGSYNEQFF; D: TRBD1; J: TRBJ2-1; V: TRBV7-2; size: .
DNA: TGTGCCAGCAGTGAAGAAGCAGGGCCTAACTATGGCTACACCTTC; CDR3: CASSEEAGPNYGYTF; D: .; J: TRBJ1-2; V: TRBV6-1; size: few
DNA: TGTGCCAGCAGCCCCTCGGGTGCGGGCGGCTACACCTTC; CDR3: CASSPSGAGGYTF; D: .; J: TRBJ1-2; V: TRBV6-5; size: .
DNA: TGTGCCAGCAGCTCAACTACGAATAGCAGGGGGAAGTCTGATTCACCCCTCCACTTT; CDR3: CASSSTTNSRGKSDSPLHF; D: TRBD1; J: TRBJ1-6; V: TRBV7-9; size: .
DNA: TGTGCCAGCAGCGTGGGACTAGCGGGAGGGCAAGCAGATACGCAATATTTT; CDR3: CASSVGLAGGQADTQYF; D: TRBD2; J: TRBJ2-3; V: TRBV9; size: once
DNA: TGCAGCGTTGGACTAGCGGGAGGCACCTACGAGCAGTACTTC; CDR3: CSVGLAGGTYEQYF; D: TRBD2; J: TRBJ2-7; V: TRBV29-1; size: .
DNA: TGTGCCAGCAGGCTTCAAGGACTAGCGGGAGGATTCGACACCGGGGAGCTGTTTTTT; CDR3: CASRLQGLAGGFDTGELFF; D: TRBD2; J: TRBJ2-2; V: TRBV4-2; size: .
DNA: TGTGCCAGCAGCGTAGGAGCCGGACAGGGGAGACACACTGAAGCTTTCTTT; CDR3: CASSVGAGQGRHTEAFF; D: TRBD1; J: TRBJ1-1; V: TRBV9; size: .
DNA: TGCGCCAGCAGCTTGGCCGGGACAGGGACTGAAGCTTTCTTT; CDR3: CASSLAGTGTEAFF; D: TRBD1; J: TRBJ1-1; V: TRBV5-1; size: .
DNA: TGTGCCAGCAGTCTTAAAATACAGACACAGGACCTCGGAGCCCAGCATTTT; CDR3: CASSLKIQTQDLGAQHF; D: .; J: TRBJ1-5; V: TRBV7-8; size: .
DNA: TGTGCCAGCAGTTCTATACCGACTATTTGGTCGGACTACGAGCAGTACTTC; CDR3: CASSSIPTIWSDYEQYF; D: .; J: TRBJ2-7; V: TRBV28; size: .
DNA: TGTGCCAGCAGCGGACTAGCGGGAGGGATCCAAGAGACCCAGTACTTC; CDR3: CASSGLAGGIQETQYF; D: TRBD2; J: TRBJ2-5; V: TRBV9; size: .
DNA: TGCGCCAGCAGCTTGCAGGGTAGCGGGAGCTTTGTTTACAATGAGCAGTTCTTC; CDR3: CASSLQGSGSFVYNEQFF; D: TRBD2; J: TRBJ2-1; V: TRBV5-1; size: .
DNA: TGTGCCACCAGCAGAGATCGGGGGACAGGGGTCACCGGGGAGCTGTTTTTT; CDR3: CATSRDRGTGVTGELFF; D: TRBD1; J: TRBJ2-2; V: TRBV15; size: few
DNA: TGTGCCAGCTCACCCTTGGGACAGGGGACCGGGGAGCTGTTTTTT; CDR3: CASSPLGQGTGELFF; D: TRBD1; J: TRBJ2-2; V: TRBV18; size: .
DNA: TGTGCCTGGAGGCGTTGGACAGGGGCCTACGAGCAGTACTTC; CDR3: CAWRRWTGAYEQYF; D: TRBD1; J: TRBJ2-7; V: TRBV30; size: few
DNA: TGTGCCAGCAGCCCACGACCGGGACTAGCGGGAGTTGTTCTAAATGAGCAGTTCTTC; CDR3: CASSPRPGLAGVVLNEQFF; D: TRBD2; J: TRBJ2-1; V: TRBV9; size: .
DNA: TGTGCCAGCAGAAGACAGGGGACCACCGGGGAGCTGTTTTTT; CDR3: CASRRQGTTGELFF; D: TRBD1; J: TRBJ2-2; V: TRBV7-9; size: once
DNA: TGCAGCGTTACAGGGAGTAGCACCGGGGAGCTGTTTTTT; CDR3: CSVTGSSTGELFF; D: .; J: TRBJ2-2; V: TRBV29-1; size: .
DNA: TGTGCCAGTAGGGACTATAGCAATCAGCCCCAGCATTTT; CDR3: CASRDYSNQPQHF; D: .; J: TRBJ1-5; V: TRBV19; size: .
DNA: TGCGCCAGCAGCCTTACAGGGGGCGAGGGTCACACTGAAGCTTTCTTT; CDR3: CASSLTGGEGHTEAFF; D: TRBD1; J: TRBJ1-1; V: TRBV4-3; size: .
DNA: TGTGCCAGCAGTTTAACCAGGGAAGCCTACAATGAGCAGTTCTTC; CDR3: CASSLTREAYNEQFF; D: .; J: TRBJ2-1; V: TRBV27; size: .
DNA: TGTGCCAGCGCCACAATGAACACTGAAGCTTTCTTT; CDR3: CASATMNTEAFF; D: .; J: TRBJ1-1; V: TRBV28; size: .
DNA: TGTGCCAGCAGCCCGGACAGGGGGCAGTATGGCTACACCTTC; CDR3: CASSPDRGQYGYTF; D: TRBD1; J: TRBJ1-2; V: TRBV2; size: once
DNA: TGTGCCAGCAACCCGGGCGGGACAGCCAATGAAAAACTGTTTTTT; CDR3: CASNPGGTANEKLFF; D: TRBD1; J: TRBJ1-4; V: TRBV5-5; size: .
DNA: TGCGCCAGCAGCTTGGCCAGGGGCTCTGAAGCTTTCTTT; CDR3: CASSLARGSEAFF; D: .; J: TRBJ1-1; V: TRBV5-1; size: .
DNA: TGTGCCAGTAGCCGAAATGACAGATCTAACTATGGCTACACCTTC; CDR3: CASSRNDRSNYGYTF; D: .; J: TRBJ1-2; V: TRBV19; size: .
DNA: TGTGCCAGCAGTTTAAGGGGCGATGGTGAAGCTTTCTTT; CDR3: CASSLRGDGEAFF; D: .; J: TRBJ1-1; V: TRBV28; size: few
DNA: TGTGCCAGCAGTTCAGGACAGGGGGCCATCTATGGCTACACCTTC; CDR3: CASSSGQGAIYGYTF; D: TRBD1; J: TRBJ1-2; V: TRBV6-5; size: .
DNA: TGTGCCTCTCAATCCCCCGACACGCAGTTCTTC; CDR3: CASQSPDTQFF; D: .; J: TRBJ2-1; V: TRBV2; size: .
DNA: TGTGCCAGCAGCTTCCGGGCGGGAGAGGTAGAGACCCAGTACTTC; CDR3: CASSFRAGEVETQYF; D: TRBD2; J: TRBJ2-5; V: TRBV11-3; size: once
DNA: TGTGCCAGTATGATAGAGAGTGCCATCCAGCCCCAGCATTTT; CDR3: CASMIESAIQPQHF; D: .; J: TRBJ1-5; V: TRBV19; size: .
DNA: TGTGCCAGCTCACCAACGTGGGCGGGGGGCCAGAGCGCAACTAATGAAAAACTGTTTTTT; CDR3: CASSPTWAGGQSATNEKLFF; D: .; J: TRBJ1-4; V: TRBV18; size: .
DNA: TGTGCCAGCTCACCACTCGCAGACAATGAGCAGTTCTTC; CDR3: CASSPLADNEQFF; D: .; J: TRBJ2-1; V: TRBV18; size: .
DNA: TGTGCCTGGAGTGTATTGACTAGTGGAATTTACAATGAGCAGTTCTTC; CDR3: CAWSVLTSGIYNEQFF; D: .; J: TRBJ2-1; V: TRBV30; size: .
DNA: TGCGCCAGCAGCTTGGGGGATAGCGCCCAAGAGACCCAGTACTTC; CDR3: CASSLGDSAQETQYF; D: .; J: TRBJ2-5; V: TRBV5-1; size: .